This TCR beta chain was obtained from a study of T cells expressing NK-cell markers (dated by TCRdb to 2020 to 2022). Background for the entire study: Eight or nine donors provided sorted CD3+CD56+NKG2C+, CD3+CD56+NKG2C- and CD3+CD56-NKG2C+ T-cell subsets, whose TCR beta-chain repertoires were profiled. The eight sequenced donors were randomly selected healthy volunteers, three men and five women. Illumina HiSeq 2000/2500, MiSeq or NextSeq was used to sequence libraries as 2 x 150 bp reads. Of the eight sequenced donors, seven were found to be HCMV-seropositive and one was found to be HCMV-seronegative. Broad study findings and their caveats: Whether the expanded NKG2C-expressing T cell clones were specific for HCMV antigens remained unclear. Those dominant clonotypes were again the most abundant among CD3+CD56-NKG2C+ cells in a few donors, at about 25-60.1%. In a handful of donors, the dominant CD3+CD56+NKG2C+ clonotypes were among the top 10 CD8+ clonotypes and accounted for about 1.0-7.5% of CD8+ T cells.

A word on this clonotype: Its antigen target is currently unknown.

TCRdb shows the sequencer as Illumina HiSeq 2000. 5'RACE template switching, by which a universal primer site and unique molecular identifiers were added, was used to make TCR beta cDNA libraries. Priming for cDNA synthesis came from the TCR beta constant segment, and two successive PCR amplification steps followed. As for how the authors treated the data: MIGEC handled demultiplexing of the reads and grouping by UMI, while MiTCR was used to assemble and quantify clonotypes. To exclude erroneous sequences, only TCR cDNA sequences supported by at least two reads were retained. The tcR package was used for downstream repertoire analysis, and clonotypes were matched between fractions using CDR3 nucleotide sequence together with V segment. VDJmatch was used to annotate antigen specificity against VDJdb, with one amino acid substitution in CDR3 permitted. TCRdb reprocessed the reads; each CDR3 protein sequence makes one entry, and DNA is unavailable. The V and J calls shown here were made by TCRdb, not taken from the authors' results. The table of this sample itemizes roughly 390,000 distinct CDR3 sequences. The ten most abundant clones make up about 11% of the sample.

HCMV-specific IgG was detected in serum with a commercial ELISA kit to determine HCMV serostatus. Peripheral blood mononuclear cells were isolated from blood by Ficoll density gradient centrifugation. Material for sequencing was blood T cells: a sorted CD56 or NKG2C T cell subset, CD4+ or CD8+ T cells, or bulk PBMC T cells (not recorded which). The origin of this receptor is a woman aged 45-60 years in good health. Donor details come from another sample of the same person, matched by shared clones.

The CDR3 protein: CASSLLLAGLTDTQYF. The receptor chain draws on TRBV12-3 or TRBV12-4 and TRBJ2-3; TCRdb outputs TRBD2, but without DNA this stays unchecked. Inclusive of the bounding cysteine and phenylalanine, the CDR3 is 16 residues long. The DNA sequence is not available.